This T cell receptor (beta chain) derives from a study of cytomegalovirus exposure and HLA in healthy donors. The PCR made use of 60 Vbeta and 13 Jbeta primers. Libraries were prepared by immunoSEQ multiplex PCR; TCRdb keeps only in-frame clonotypes and omits some of them. Of roughly 170,000 clones in the sample, around 80% were seen once. The V end was cut by 0 bases, the J end by 1 base, with 14 bases between. This CDR3 is 17 amino acids long. Per germline, CDR1 MGHRA and CDR2 YSYEKL. Sequencing used PBMCs. This rearrangement joins TRBV4-1 to TRBJ2-3; possible D gene TRBD2, 6 bases. The receptor was isolated from a female donor in good health and CMV-seronegative. The CDR3 DNA reads as TGCGCCAGCAGCCAAGAAGGGCGGGATGGGCGCACAGATACGCAGTATTTT. It encodes CASSQEGRDGRTDTQYF.